This paragraph covers one TCR beta chain sequence. Once RNA had been extracted, it was reverse transcribed into cDNA to act as the sequencing template. TCRdb's copy holds only in-frame clones and misses some; the assay was immunoSEQ multiplex PCR. The table lists about 130,000 clones, about 49% of them singletons, with about 17% in the top ten. These data come from a study of CD8+ T cells in alopecia areata. The receptor was isolated from a human donor with alopecia areata. This sample comprised CD8+ T cells sorted from blood, obtained at week 0.

The CDR3 region is CASSQWTGNNYGYTF. CDR3 sequence (DNA): TGCGCCAGCAGTCAATGGACAGGGAATAACTATGGCTACACCTTC. This sequence joins TRBV23-1 and TRBJ1-2, with 8 nucleotides matching TRBD1. TRBV23-1 is placed among ORFs of uncertain function. The junction had 2 bases not matched to a gene; V was cut back by 1 base and J by 1 base. The CDR3 runs to 15 residues.